This TCR beta chain was documented in a study of PD-1 blockade in classical Hodgkin lymphoma. The CDR3 is made up of 15 amino acids. Per germline, CDR1 SGHVS and CDR2 FQNEAQ. The V segment lost 3 bases and the J segment 9 bases; nucleotides outside the gene matches: 8. Sequencing used immunoSEQ multiplex PCR; TCRdb keeps in-frame clones, though not all of them. This sample has about 46,000 clones, with about 78% found just once. Each patient's relapse followed autologous stem cell transplantation, and brentuximab vedotin exposure varied. This TCR was recovered from a human donor with classical Hodgkin lymphoma. The material was peripheral blood mononuclear cells (PBMCs), obtained before the second cycle of nivolumab. The rearrangement uses TRBV7-8 and TRBJ2-1; 10 positions match TRBD2. CDR3 residues: CASSFMVAGGTEQFF. DNA of the CDR3: TGTGCCAGCAGCTTTATGGTAGCGGGAGGTACTGAGCAGTTCTTC.